Listed here are 29 T cell receptor beta chains from one sample, sequenced in a study of technical replicates of blood from several donors (dated by TCRdb to about 2017). Libraries were made using the immunoSEQ multiplex PCR assay. TCRdb re-hosts the immuneACCESS table, in-frame sequences only. Its copies lack some clones; in the studies checked, an unresolved V gene accounts for under half of them, and the cause for the rest is not known. The sample includes roughly 72,000 clones, with 95% to 98% observed a single time. The biggest ten clones account for roughly 0.35% of the sample. The sequenced sample was T cells isolated from PBMCs. These receptor sequences come from a human donor in good health.

The rearrangement uses TRBV30 and TRBJ1-1; D is ambiguous. The germline gives CDR1 GTSNPN, CDR2 SVGIG (reference sequence). Trimming pared 0 bases from V and 1 base from J, leaving 6 bases between. The CDR3 contains 13 residues. CDR3 DNA sequence: TGTGCCTGGAGTGTACATACGAACACTGAAGCTTTCTTT. As protein: CAWSVHTNTEAFF.

This chain links TRBV6-1 with TRBJ2-5; 9 nucleotides line up with TRBD1. V lost 7 bases to trimming and J lost 2 bases; unmatched junction nucleotides: 5. The V gene's germline CDR1 is MNHNS and CDR2 SASEGT. The length of the CDR3 is 14 residues. The CDR3 region has the DNA TGTGCCAGCACGGAGACAGGGGGGCAAGAGACCCAGTACTTC. This sequence encodes CASTETGGQETQYF.

The V and J genes are TRBV5-6 and TRBJ2-3; TRBD1 might be the D (6 bases). The CDR3 is made up of 15 amino acids. V lost 4 bases to trimming and J lost 2 bases, with 14 bases between them. Germline CDR1 is SGHDT and CDR2 is YYEEEE. The CDR3 DNA sequence: TGTGCCAGCAGCCTAACAGGGTCTACCACAGATACGCAGTATTTT. It codes for CASSLTGSTTDTQYF.

This clone occurred once. This rearrangement joins TRBV5-8 to TRBJ2-7; D may be TRBD2 (6 bases). The CDR3 has 15 residues. The V gene lost 5 bases and the J gene lost 4 bases, with 19 bases spanning the gap. The germline gives CDR1 SGHTS, CDR2 YDEGEE. This CDR3 is CASSGDGGFTYEQYF. The CDR3 nucleotides read TGTGCCAGCAGTGGCGACGGGGGTTTTACGTACGAGCAGTACTTC.

This clone was recorded a few times. The V gene is TRBV6-5, the J gene TRBJ1-1; D ambiguous. This CDR3 has 15 residues. Trimming stripped 1 base from V and 1 base from J, with 10 bases between. In germline, CDR1 is MNHEY, CDR2 SVGAGI. CDR3 in DNA: TGTGCCAGCAGTTACTTGCCGCGGGGGAACACTGAAGCTTTCTTT. Protein sequence: CASSYLPRGNTEAFF.

The chain joins TRBV19 to TRBJ2-1, with TRBD2 matching 7 bases. After removal of 7 bases from V and 6 bases from J, the junction contained 12 bases not matched to a gene. Germline CDR1 reads LNHDA; CDR2 reads SQIVND (reference sequence). The CDR3 spans 15 residues. The CDR3 protein is CASKAGVSRPNEQFF. The CDR3 DNA sequence: TGTGCCAGTAAGGCGGGAGTTAGTCGTCCCAATGAGCAGTTCTTC.

This clone was detected only once. The V and J genes are TRBV5-4 and TRBJ2-1, with 8 bases fitting TRBD2. The CDR3 totals 14 residues. Germline lookup yields CDR1 SGHNT and CDR2 YYREEE (reference sequence). V lost 4 bases, J lost 7 bases, and 7 bases stayed unmatched. The CDR3 DNA reads TGTGCCAGCAGCGAAGCGGGAGTTAGGAATGAGCAGTTCTTC. This translates into CASSEAGVRNEQFF.

The rearrangement links TRBV27 to TRBJ2-2, with 9 bases aligning to TRBD1. Trimming at V came to 2 bases and at J to 3 bases, leaving 7 bases not matched to a gene. The V gene's germline CDR1 is MNHEY and CDR2 SMNVEV (reference sequence). The CDR3 loop spans 17 amino acids. The CDR3 protein is CASSLVWDRVYTGELFF. The CDR3, as DNA: TGTGCCAGCAGTTTAGTGTGGGACAGGGTATACACCGGGGAGCTGTTTTTT.

The V gene is TRBV29-1, the J gene TRBJ2-1; TRBD2 matches 7 bases. Germline V CDR1 and CDR2: SQVTM, ANQGSEA. With 6 bases clipped from V and 5 bases from J, the junction kept 4 bases outside the gene matches. This CDR3 contains 12 residues. The CDR3 coding sequence is TGCAGCGTACGGGAGGTTAACAATGAGCAGTTCTTC. Amino acid sequence: CSVREVNNEQFF.

J is TRBJ1-5 and V is TRBV7-7; 10 nucleotides line up with TRBD1. Per the germline V gene, CDR1 is SSHAT and CDR2 is FNYEAQ (reference sequence). V shed 1 base and J 5 bases; nucleotides not matched to a gene: 8. The CDR3 has 17 residues. CDR3 nucleotides: TGTGCCAGCAGCTTAGGGTCCGGGACAGGGGCGGATCAGCCCCAGCATTTT. Protein: CASSLGSGTGADQPQHF.

This chain uses TRBV25-1 with TRBJ2-5, with unresolved D. V dropped 3 bases and J dropped 2 bases, with 10 bases sitting between them. Looked up from germline, CDR1 is MGHDK and CDR2 is SYGVNS. CDR3 length equals 14 residues. This chain's CDR3 is CASSDRDIQETQYF. CDR3 nucleotide sequence: TGTGCCAGCAGTGACCGAGACATACAAGAGACCCAGTACTTC.

The J gene is TRBJ1-1, the V gene TRBV4-1; 8 positions agree with TRBD1. The trim removed 6 bases at V and 7 bases at J, leaving 7 bases unmatched. CDR3 size: 13 residues. CDR1 MGHRA and CDR2 YSYEKL come from the germline V gene. The CDR3 bases are TGCGCCAGCAGTCGGACAGGGAGCCTTGAAGCTTTCTTT. It specifies CASSRTGSLEAFF.

V gene TRBV7-6 combines with J gene TRBJ2-2; tentative D call: TRBD2 (5 bases). Germline lookup yields CDR1 SGHVS and CDR2 FNYEAQ. The CDR3 length is 14 residues. V shed 5 bases and J shed 1 base, with 8 bases lying between them. CDR3 residues: CASSVDWNTGELFF. CDR3 nucleotide sequence: TGTGCCAGCAGCGTGGACTGGAACACCGGGGAGCTGTTTTTT.

The DNA for the CDR3 is TGTGCCAGCAGTTACCTAGACAGGCTTGATGAAAAACTGTTTTTT. Translating gives CASSYLDRLDEKLFF. The chain uses TRBV6-6 and TRBJ1-4; D is possibly TRBD1 (6 bases). Looked up from germline, CDR1 is MNHNY and CDR2 is SVGAGI (reference sequence). Trimming removed 2 bases at V and 6 bases at J, with 13 bases between. This CDR3 has 15 residues.

This clone appeared once. V is TRBV9 and J is TRBJ1-1, with D possibly TRBD1 on 6 matching bases. CDR1 and CDR2 from the germline V gene are SGDLS and YYNGEE. The CDR3 is 14 amino acids. Trimming cost V 2 bases and J 3 bases, with 11 bases left between them. The DNA for the CDR3 is TGTGCCAGCAGCGTCCAGGGGAGCTACACTGAAGCTTTCTTT. Its translation: CASSVQGSYTEAFF.

In regard to this clone: The same CDR3 can be traced to other DNA sequences in this sample. The chain has TRBV19 and TRBJ2-3; 9 bases are a match to TRBD2. V trimming: 3 bases; J trimming: 1 base; junction bases outside the gene matches: 2. The CDR3 contains 15 residues. From germline, CDR1 is LNHDA and CDR2 SQIVND (reference sequence). In DNA, the CDR3 is TGTGCCAGTAGTATCTTAGCGGGAGGCACAGATACGCAGTATTTT. Translated: CASSILAGGTDTQYF.

This chain uses TRBV7-9 with TRBJ2-2; TRBD2 might be the D (5 bases). The CDR3 totals 13 residues. Trimming took 5 bases from V and 7 from J, leaving 11 bases between them. Germline CDR1 reads SEHNR; CDR2 reads FQNEAQ (reference sequence). CDR3 sequence: CASSQSEGGELFF. Here the CDR3 DNA reads TGTGCCAGCAGCCAATCAGAGGGCGGGGAGCTGTTTTTT.

This chain joins TRBV9 and TRBJ2-2, with D possibly being TRBD1 (7 bases). Looked up from germline, CDR1 is SGDLS and CDR2 is YYNGEE. Trimming pared 4 bases from V and 5 bases from J, leaving 15 bases between. This CDR3 is 15 amino acids long. The CDR3 loop is CASSFLQGGTGELFF. In DNA, the CDR3 is TGTGCCAGCAGCTTTCTGCAGGGGGGAACCGGGGAGCTGTTTTTT. The variable domain in full, with the rest retrieved from reference TRBV9 and TRBJ2-2, is DSGVTQTPKHLITATGQRVTLRCSPRSGDLSVYWYQQSLDQGLQFLIQYYNGEERAKGNILERFSAQQFPDLHSELNLSSLELGDSALYFCASSFLQGGTGELFFGEGSRLTVL.

This chain's CDR3 is CASSKPTGKETQYF. CDR3 bases: TGTGCCAGCAGCAAACCTACAGGGAAAGAGACCCAGTACTTC. The chain carries TRBV7-2 and TRBJ2-5, with D tentatively TRBD1 (6 bases). V was shortened by 5 bases and J by 3 bases, with 13 bases between the two germline ends. This CDR3 has 14 amino acids. Per the germline V gene, CDR1 is SGHTA and CDR2 is FQGNSA.

The chain recombines TRBV9 with TRBJ1-3, with TRBD1 as a possible D gene (6 bases). Trimming took 0 bases from V and 4 from J, leaving 11 bases between them. Germline CDR1 and CDR2: SGDLS and YYNGEE. The CDR3 has 15 amino acids. CDR3 DNA: TGTGCCAGCAGCGTAGCTGACAGGATAGGAAACACCATATATTTT. Translated: CASSVADRIGNTIYF.

The rearrangement uses TRBV5-4 and TRBJ2-5, with a possible D match to TRBD1 (5 bases). The V end was cut by 3 bases, the J end by 2 bases, with 17 bases between. Germline V gene lookup returns CDR1 SGHNT and CDR2 YYREEE (reference sequence). This CDR3 is built from 16 residues. CDR3 DNA sequence: TGTGCCAGCAGCTCCCGTAGAGGAACAGGTCAAGAGACCCAGTACTTC. Translating it yields CASSSRRGTGQETQYF.

The V and J genes are TRBV19 and TRBJ2-2, with 13 nucleotides matching TRBD2. The CDR3 contains 16 residues. Germline CDR1 is LNHDA and CDR2 is SQIVND (reference sequence). The J segment lost 6 bases and the V segment lost 8 bases, leaving 9 bases of the junction unmatched. The CDR3: CASGTSGTRGAGELFF. The CDR3 DNA is TGTGCCAGTGGGACTAGCGGGACTCGTGGCGCCGGGGAGCTGTTTTTT.

V is TRBV27 and J is TRBJ2-1; no reliable D call. This CDR3 has 15 residues. Germline V gene sequence: CDR1 MNHEY, CDR2 SMNVEV (reference sequence). The V gene lost 3 bases and the J gene lost 8 bases, with 17 bases spanning the gap. CDR3 loop: CASSFSSLPVHEQFF. The CDR3 nucleotides are TGTGCCAGCAGTTTTTCAAGCCTACCCGTGCATGAGCAGTTCTTC.

V is TRBV5-1 and J is TRBJ2-3, with D tentatively TRBD2 (6 bases). The V end lost 0 bases, the J end lost 4 bases, and 15 bases lay between the germline ends. The CDR3 length is 16 residues. In germline, CDR1 is SGHRS, CDR2 YFSETQ. The CDR3 is CASSLEDYQGADTQYF. CDR3 sequence (DNA): TGCGCCAGCAGCTTGGAGGACTATCAGGGCGCAGATACGCAGTATTTT.

This clone was detected once. The chain is built from TRBV19 and TRBJ1-1; 7 bases match TRBD1. V trimming: 7 bases; J trimming: 0 bases; junction bases outside the gene matches: 8. The CDR3 has 15 amino acids. Germline V lookup: CDR1 LNHDA, CDR2 SQIVND (reference sequence). CDR3 in DNA: TGTGCCAGTACTCTAACAGGGGCTTTGAACACTGAAGCTTTCTTT. As protein: CASTLTGALNTEAFF.

The V call is TRBV5-1, the J call TRBJ1-1; 7 bases fit TRBD1. CDR1 is SGHRS and CDR2 is YFSETQ in the germline V gene. J was trimmed by 7 bases and V by 2 bases; bases with no gene match: 2. The CDR3 sequence is 12 residues long. CDR3 DNA sequence: TGCGCCAGCAGCTTACAGGGGAATGAAGCTTTCTTT. It codes for CASSLQGNEAFF.

The chain links TRBV19 to TRBJ1-2, with TRBD1 identical over 7 bases. Losses at the gene ends were 5 bases for V and 0 bases for J; bases not matched to a gene: 6. The CDR3 loop spans 15 amino acids. Germline V gives CDR1 LNHDA, CDR2 SQIVND (reference sequence). The CDR3 bases are TGTGCCAGTAGTGTCGGACAGGTAGCTAACTATGGCTACACCTTC. It encodes CASSVGQVANYGYTF. Complete variable domain (other parts from reference TRBV19 and TRBJ1-2): DGGITQSPKYLFRKEGQNVTLSCEQNLNHDAMYWYRQDPGQGLRLIYYSQIVNDFQKGDIAEGYSVSREKKESFPLTVTSAQKNPTAFYLCASSVGQVANYGYTFGSGTRLTVV.

The rearrangement joins TRBV19 to TRBJ2-7; 9 bases are a match to TRBD1. Per germline, CDR1 LNHDA and CDR2 SQIVND (reference sequence). The CDR3 spans 14 residues. Germline trimming cut 6 bases from V and 2 bases from J; bases unmatched to any gene: 5. CDR3 coding DNA: TGTGCCAGTAGACCGGGACAGGGTACCTACGAGCAGTACTTC. Amino acids: CASRPGQGTYEQYF.

The genes are TRBV5-4 and TRBJ1-4, with 7 bases aligning to TRBD1. The CDR3 has 14 residues. Per germline, CDR1 SGHNT and CDR2 YYREEE (reference sequence). J gave up 5 bases and V 1 base, and 2 bases lay outside the gene matches. DNA of the CDR3: TGTGCCAGCAGCTTGAGGGGGCTAAATGAAAAACTGTTTTTT. This translates into CASSLRGLNEKLFF.